Below are 31 T cell receptor beta chains sequenced from a single sample in a study of T cells in Graves' hyperthyroidism and ophthalmopathy (dated by TCRdb to the late 2010s). Receptor libraries were prepared by multiplex PCR. Sequencing instrument: Illumina HiSeq 2000. The TCR beta CDR3 regions were amplified from RNA transcripts. The TCR CDR3 was subjected to a first round of RT-PCR using the HTBI primer set and the Qiagen OneStep RT-PCR kit. In TCRdb, the public reads were trimmed at Q25 with fastp and aligned with MiXCR, with productive beta chains retained. Rows with a matching CDR3 protein are joined into one entry that keeps the most common DNA and genes. This sample has over 700,000 distinct CDR3 sequences in its table, and around a third of those were observed once. The leading ten clones occupy around 29% of the sample. The sequenced sample consisted of blood. These receptors were taken from a woman aged 40 to 50 with Graves' hyperthyroidism.

This clonotype was seen repeatedly, ten times or more. CDR3: CASSPRTTVTSYEQYF. The DNA for the CDR3 is TGTGCCAGCAGCCCCCGAACGACAGTGACATCCTACGAGCAGTACTTC. The chain uses TRBV7-9 and TRBJ2-7, with D tentatively TRBD1 (5 bases). V was cut by 5 bases and J by 1 base, with 18 bases left in between. Germline values: CDR1 SEHNR, CDR2 FQNEAQ (reference sequence). The CDR3 covers 16 residues.

Note on this clonotype: A much larger clone lies a single base off, so this may be a read error. The CDR3 coding sequence is TGTGCCAGCAACCCCGGGGGGTCTGCGAATGAAAAACTGTTTTTT. Its translation: CASNPGGSANEKLFF. The gene calls are TRBV7-2 and TRBJ1-4, with a weak D call TRBD1 (5 bases). The ends were cut back, 7 bases at V and 5 bases at J, with 17 bases in the middle. This CDR3 is 15 amino acids long. Germline CDR1 is SGHTA and CDR2 is FQGNSA.

With respect to this clonotype: A read error may account for a junction end that differs from germline. This chain's CDR3 is CAGSDGTSGYEQYF. CDR3 in DNA: TGCGCCGGCAGTGATGGGACTAGCGGGTACGAGCAGTACTTC. The gene calls are TRBV10-1 and TRBJ2-7, with 12 bases identical to TRBD2. This CDR3 is built from 14 residues. CDR1 WNHNN and CDR2 SYGVQD come from the germline V gene (reference sequence).

This chain connects TRBV19 to TRBJ2-7, with TRBD2 as a possible D gene (6 bases). Looked up from germline, CDR1 is LNHDA and CDR2 is SQIVND (reference sequence). This CDR3 comprises 16 residues. V gave up 2 bases and J gave up 1 base, with 15 bases separating them. CDR3 sequence reads: CASSIIGAAGSYEQYF. The CDR3 nucleotides read TGTGCCAGTAGTATAATAGGGGCGGCGGGGTCCTACGAGCAGTACTTC.

The chain recombines TRBV4-2 with TRBJ2-6; D gene uncertain. Germline V gives CDR1 LGHNA, CDR2 YNFKEQ. The CDR3 is made up of 19 amino acids. The V end lost 1 base, the J end lost 0 bases, and 16 bases lay between the germline ends. The CDR3 protein is CASSQGPGTTSSGANVLTF. CDR3 nucleotide sequence: TGTGCCAGCAGCCAAGGCCCAGGAACGACGAGCTCTGGGGCCAACGTCCTGACTTTC.

Many counts were recorded for this clonotype. This chain links TRBV29-1 with TRBJ1-2; TRBD1 matches at 8 bases. Trimming cost V 7 bases and J 4 bases; bases outside gene matches: 14. The germline gives CDR1 SQVTM, CDR2 ANQGSEA. This CDR3 is 15 amino acids long. CDR3 protein: CSAGSRGPVLYGYTF. CDR3 DNA: TGCAGCGCCGGATCCAGGGGGCCAGTCCTCTATGGCTACACCTTC.

The gene calls are TRBV5-6 and TRBJ1-2; the match to TRBD1 covers 11 bases. This CDR3 comprises 14 residues. Germline CDR1 and CDR2: SGHDT and YYEEEE. V lost 4 bases to trimming and J lost 10 bases; unmatched junction nucleotides: 9. Here the CDR3 reads CASSDIWDRGDYTF. The CDR3 nucleotides are TGTGCCAGCAGCGACATCTGGGACAGGGGGGACTACACCTTC.

This clonotype turned up a few times. This chain links TRBV7-2 with TRBJ2-6, with D possibly being TRBD2 (5 bases). V was pared by 5 bases and J by 0 bases, with 11 bases between. Germline V gives CDR1 SGHTA, CDR2 FQGNSA. This CDR3 contains 16 residues. This CDR3 is CASSQNGNSGANVLTF. The CDR3 nucleotides are TGTGCCAGCAGCCAAAACGGGAACTCTGGGGCCAACGTCCTGACTTTC.

With regard to this clonotype: The junction differs from germline at one of its ends, possibly a read error. The chain uses TRBV10-3 and TRBJ1-5; a possible D gene is TRBD1 (6 bases). The CDR3 consists of 11 residues. Germline V CDR1 and CDR2: ENHRY, SYGVKD. CDR3 in DNA: TGTGCCAGCAGTTACGGACAGTCTTGGCATTTT. Encoded protein: CASSYGQSWHF.

On this clonotype: One end of the junction fails to match germline, which may point to a read error. V and J are TRBV5-1 and TRBJ2-7; D not resolved. Germline V gives CDR1 SGHRS, CDR2 YFSETQ. The CDR3 runs to 14 residues. CDR3 protein: CASSRDQSSYKQYF. The CDR3 DNA reads TGCGCCAGCAGCCGTGACCAGAGCTCCTACAAGCAGTACTTC.

This clonotype was counted many times. The rearrangement joins TRBV7-8 to TRBJ1-1, with a possible D match to TRBD1 (6 bases). The CDR3 runs 19 residues. V lost 1 base and J 0 bases, leaving 21 bases between the germline ends. The germline gives CDR1 SGHVS, CDR2 FQNEAQ. The CDR3 loop reads CASSLDLWTATDMNTEAFF. The CDR3 nucleotides are TGTGCCAGCAGCTTAGATCTTTGGACAGCTACTGACATGAACACTGAAGCTTTCTTT.

The chain links TRBV7-9 to TRBJ2-2, with D perhaps TRBD2 (6 bases). CDR3 length: 15 amino acids. Germline CDR1 reads SEHNR; CDR2 reads FQNEAQ (reference sequence). CDR3 amino acids: CANPRGGTNTGELFF. CDR3 DNA sequence: TGTGCGAACCCCCGGGGCGGGACGAACACCGGGGAGCTGTTTTTT.

This chain joins TRBV14 and TRBJ2-7; 10 nucleotides line up with TRBD1. The CDR3 consists of 16 residues. CDR1 is SGHDN, CDR2 FVKESK, per germline. V trimming: 4 bases; J trimming: 6 bases; junction bases outside the gene matches: 12. CDR3 amino acids: CASSRPTRDRGREQYF. In DNA, the CDR3 is TGTGCCAGCAGCCGACCAACCCGGGACAGGGGACGCGAGCAGTACTTC.

This clonotype has only one observation. This chain connects TRBV10-3 to TRBJ2-2, with D possibly being TRBD1 or TRBD2 (5 bases each). CDR1 is ENHRY and CDR2 is SYGVKD in the germline V gene. The V end lost 0 bases, the J end lost 7 bases, and 15 bases lay between the germline ends. The CDR3 runs to 16 residues. Here the CDR3 DNA reads TGTGCCATCAGTGAGTCCTATCCGGGGACCATCGGGGAGCTGTTTTTT. Translated: CAISESYPGTIGELFF.

CDR3 in amino acids: CSASGSRGDQPQHF. CDR3 bases: TGCAGTGCTAGTGGTTCAAGGGGCGATCAGCCCCAGCATTTT. The rearrangement joins TRBV20-1 to TRBJ1-5, with a weak D call TRBD1 (5 bases). The ends were cut back, 3 bases at V and 5 bases at J, with 14 bases in the middle. The germline gives CDR1 DFQATT, CDR2 SNEGSKA (reference sequence). CDR3 length: 14 amino acids.

This clonotype was seen more than once but under ten times. The rearrangement joins TRBV11-2 to TRBJ1-2, with 7 nucleotides matching TRBD1. CDR1 and CDR2 from the germline V gene are SGHAT and FQNNGV. The CDR3 consists of 15 residues. The junction had 8 bases not matched to a gene; V was cut back by 4 bases and J by 3 bases. The CDR3 DNA reads TGTGCCAGCAGCTCTTCGAGGGGGCTGGACTATGGCTACACCTTC. The encoded protein is CASSSSRGLDYGYTF.

The chain joins TRBV2 to TRBJ2-3, with D uncertain. The V end lost 6 bases, the J end lost 4 bases, and 11 bases lay between the germline ends. CDR3 length equals 13 residues. CDR1 is SNHLY, CDR2 FYNNEI, per germline. DNA of the CDR3: TGTGCCAGCAGCCCCTCGCAGCCAGATACGCAGTATTTT. It codes for CASSPSQPDTQYF. The variable domain in full, with the rest retrieved from reference TRBV2 and TRBJ2-3, is EPEVTQTPSHQVTQMGQEVILRCVPISNHLYFYWYRQILGQKVEFLVSFYNNEISEKSEIFDDQFSVERPDGSNFTLKIRSTKLEDSAMYFCASSPSQPDTQYFGPGTRLTVL.

A word on this clonotype: Possible read error: a much larger clone is one base away. J is TRBJ2-7 and V is TRBV29-1; a weak D match, TRBD1 (5 bases). Looked up from germline, CDR1 is SQVTM and CDR2 is ANQGSEA. The CDR3 runs to 15 residues. This chain's CDR3 is CSVEDRQGYHYEQHF. The CDR3 DNA follows: TGCAGCGTTGAAGATCGGCAGGGATATCACTACGAGCAGCACTTC.

This clonotype has a count of ten or more. The V and J genes are TRBV29-1 and TRBJ2-7; D not resolved. The CDR3 has 12 amino acids. The germline CDR1 and CDR2 sequences are SQVTM and ANQGSEA. Trimming stripped 6 bases from V and 4 bases from J, with 13 bases between. The CDR3 nucleotides are TGCAGCGTGGGGAAAGACTCGTACGAGCAGTACTTC. Encoded protein: CSVGKDSYEQYF.

The chain couples TRBV7-2 to TRBJ2-5, with a weak D call TRBD2 (6 bases). Germline CDR1 reads SGHTA; CDR2 reads FQGNSA. The length of the CDR3 is 15 residues. Trimming cost V 4 bases and J 5 bases, with 17 bases left between them. The CDR3 protein is CASSSTVASVETQYF. CDR3 bases: TGTGCCAGCAGCTCAACGGTGGCTAGCGTGGAGACCCAGTACTTC.

As for this clonotype: With a much larger clone just one base away, this may be a read error. Here the CDR3 reads CASSAGATTGELFF. The CDR3 region has the DNA TGTGCTAGCAGCGCAGGGGCCACCACCGGGGAGCTGTTTTTT. V and J are TRBV7-7 and TRBJ2-2; D is possibly TRBD1 (6 bases). In germline, CDR1 is SSHAT, CDR2 FNYEAQ (reference sequence). CDR3 size: 14 residues.

The table lists this clonotype with a few counts. This may be a read error: a much more frequent sequence differs by one nucleotide. V is TRBV10-3 and J is TRBJ2-2; D call uncertain. The CDR3 loop spans 16 amino acids. Germline lookup yields CDR1 ENHRY and CDR2 SYGVKD. The chain's CDR3 is CAVSVGQESATGELFF. DNA for the CDR3: TGTGCCGTCAGTGTTGGGCAGGAGTCAGCGACCGGGGAGCTGTTTTTT.

A note on this clonotype: A read error is possible here, since a much larger clone lies one base away. The chain is built from TRBV19 and TRBJ2-5; 7 positions agree with TRBD1. The CDR3 is made up of 16 amino acids. Germline V gene sequence: CDR1 LNHDA, CDR2 SQIVND (reference sequence). V shed 9 bases and J 5 bases; nucleotides not matched to a gene: 18. This chain's CDR3 is CASSTLRGGDRETQYF. The CDR3 DNA sequence: TGTGCCAGCTCGACCCTTCGAGGGGGCGATCGGGAGACCCAGTACTTC.

The V and J genes are TRBV10-3 and TRBJ2-5; tentatively, D is TRBD2 (5 bases). Germline V CDR1 and CDR2: ENHRY, SYGVKD. Trimming shortened V by 10 bases and J by 5 bases, and 20 bases separated the two germline ends. The CDR3 is made up of 14 amino acids. CDR3 coding DNA: TGTGCCACCCGTGATGTTCCGGGCGGGGAGACCCAGTACTTC. Protein sequence: CATRDVPGGETQYF.

This chain connects TRBV3-1 to TRBJ1-2, with D tentatively TRBD1 (5 bases). Trimming stripped 0 bases from V and 8 bases from J, with 13 bases between. The CDR3 consists of 14 residues. CDR1 LGHDT and CDR2 YNNKEL come from the germline V gene (reference sequence). DNA of the CDR3: TGTGCCAGCAGCCAAGAGTGGGGGACCGGAGGCTACACCTTC. Protein sequence: CASSQEWGTGGYTF.

This clonotype was detected many times. This rearrangement joins TRBV29-1 to TRBJ1-5; 8 bases fit TRBD1. Germline CDR1 is SQVTM and CDR2 is ANQGSEA. This CDR3 comprises 13 residues. After removal of 6 bases from V and 4 bases from J, the junction contained 5 bases not matched to a gene. CDR3 region: CSVGQGRNQPQHF. The CDR3 DNA follows: TGCAGCGTAGGACAGGGTCGAAATCAGCCCCAGCATTTT.

This clonotype occurred a few times. The rearrangement uses TRBV7-2 and TRBJ1-1, with D possibly TRBD1 on 6 matching bases. The CDR3 extends over 15 amino acids. V lost 6 bases and J lost 0, with 14 bases in between. Looked up from germline, CDR1 is SGHTA and CDR2 is FQGNSA. The CDR3 DNA is TGTGCCAGCAGGAATACAGGGTCTCTGAACACTGAAGCTTTCTTT. Translated, it gives CASRNTGSLNTEAFF.

This clonotype was counted ten times or more. The chain uses TRBV6-6 and TRBJ1-5; no clear D. Germline V CDR1 and CDR2: MNHNY, SVGAGI (reference sequence). The length of the CDR3 is 13 residues. V shed 7 bases and J shed 2 bases, with 9 bases lying between them. The CDR3 DNA is TGTGCCAGCATTGGCCAGGGCAATCAGCCCCAGCATTTT. Amino acids: CASIGQGNQPQHF.

About this clonotype itself: One end of the junction varies from germline; a read error may be responsible. J is TRBJ2-2 and V is TRBV7-7; D remains ambiguous. The CDR3 is 12 residues long. Looked up from germline, CDR1 is SSHAT and CDR2 is FNYEAQ (reference sequence). In DNA, the CDR3 is TGTGCTAGCAGCTCGTGGGGCGGGGAGCTGTTTTTT. It translates to CASSSWGGELFF.

This clonotype was detected ten times or more. The chain uses TRBV9 and TRBJ1-1; D may be TRBD1 (6 bases). Germline CDR1 and CDR2: SGDLS and YYNGEE. The CDR3 spans 14 residues. V was clipped by 0 bases and J by 3 bases, with 9 bases between them. The CDR3 DNA reads as TGTGCCAGCAGCGTAGCAGGGGAGGACACTGAAGCTTTCTTT. Translating gives CASSVAGEDTEAFF.

A word on this clonotype: This may stem from a read error, because a much larger clone lies one nucleotide away. The chain has TRBV7-9 and TRBJ1-2, with TRBD1 identical over 10 bases. The CDR3 has 15 residues. With 5 bases clipped from V and 4 bases from J, the junction kept 7 bases outside the gene matches. The germline gives CDR1 SEHNR, CDR2 FQNEAQ (reference sequence). In DNA form, the CDR3 reads TGTGCCAGCAGCGACGGGACAGGGGAGGTCTATGGCTACACCTTC. Translation gives CASSDGTGEVYGYTF.